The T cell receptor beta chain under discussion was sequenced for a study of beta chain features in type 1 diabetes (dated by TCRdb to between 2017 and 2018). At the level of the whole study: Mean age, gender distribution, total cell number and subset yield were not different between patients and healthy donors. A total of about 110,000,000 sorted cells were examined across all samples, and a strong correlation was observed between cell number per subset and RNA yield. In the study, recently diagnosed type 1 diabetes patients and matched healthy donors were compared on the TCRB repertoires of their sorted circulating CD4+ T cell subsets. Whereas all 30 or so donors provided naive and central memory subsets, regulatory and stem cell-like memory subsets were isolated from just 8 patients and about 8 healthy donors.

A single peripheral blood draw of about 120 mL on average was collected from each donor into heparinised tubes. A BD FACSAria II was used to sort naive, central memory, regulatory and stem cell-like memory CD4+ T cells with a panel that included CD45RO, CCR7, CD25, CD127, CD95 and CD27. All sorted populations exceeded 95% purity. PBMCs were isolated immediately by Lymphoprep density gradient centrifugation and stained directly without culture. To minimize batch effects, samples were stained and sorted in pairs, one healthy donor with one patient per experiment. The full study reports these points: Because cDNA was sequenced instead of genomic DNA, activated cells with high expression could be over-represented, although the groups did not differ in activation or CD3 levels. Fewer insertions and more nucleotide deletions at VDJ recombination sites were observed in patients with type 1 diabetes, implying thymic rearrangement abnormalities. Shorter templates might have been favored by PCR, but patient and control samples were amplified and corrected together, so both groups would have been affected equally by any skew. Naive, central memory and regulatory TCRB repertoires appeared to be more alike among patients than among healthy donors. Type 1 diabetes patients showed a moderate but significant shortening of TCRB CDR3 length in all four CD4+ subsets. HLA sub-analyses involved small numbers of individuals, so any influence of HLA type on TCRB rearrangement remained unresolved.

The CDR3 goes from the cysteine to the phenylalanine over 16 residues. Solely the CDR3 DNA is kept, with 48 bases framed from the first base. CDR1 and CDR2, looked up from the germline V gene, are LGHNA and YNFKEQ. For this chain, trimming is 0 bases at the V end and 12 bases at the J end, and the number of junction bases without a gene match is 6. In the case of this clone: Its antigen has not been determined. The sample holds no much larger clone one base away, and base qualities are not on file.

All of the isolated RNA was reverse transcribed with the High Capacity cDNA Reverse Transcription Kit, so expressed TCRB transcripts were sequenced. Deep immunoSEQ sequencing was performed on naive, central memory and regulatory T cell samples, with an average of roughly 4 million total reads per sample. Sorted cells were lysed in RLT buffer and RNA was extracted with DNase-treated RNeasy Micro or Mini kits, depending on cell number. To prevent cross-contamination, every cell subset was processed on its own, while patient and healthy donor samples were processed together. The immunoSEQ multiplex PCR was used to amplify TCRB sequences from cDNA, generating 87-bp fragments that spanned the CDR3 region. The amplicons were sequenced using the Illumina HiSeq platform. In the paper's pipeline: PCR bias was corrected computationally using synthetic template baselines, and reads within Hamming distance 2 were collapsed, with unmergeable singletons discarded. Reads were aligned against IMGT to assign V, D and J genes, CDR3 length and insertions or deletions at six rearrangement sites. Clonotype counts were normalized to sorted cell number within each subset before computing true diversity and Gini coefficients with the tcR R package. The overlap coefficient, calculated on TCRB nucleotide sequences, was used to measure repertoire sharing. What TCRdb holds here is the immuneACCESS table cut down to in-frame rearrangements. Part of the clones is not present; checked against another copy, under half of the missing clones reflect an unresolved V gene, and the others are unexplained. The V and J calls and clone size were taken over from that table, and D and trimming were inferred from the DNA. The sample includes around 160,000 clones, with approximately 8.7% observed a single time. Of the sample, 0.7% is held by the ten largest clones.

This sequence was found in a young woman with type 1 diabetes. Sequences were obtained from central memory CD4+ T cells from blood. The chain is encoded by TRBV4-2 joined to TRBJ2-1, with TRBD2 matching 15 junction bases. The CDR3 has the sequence CASSQDRTSGRASQFF. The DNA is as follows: TGTGCCAGCAGCCAAGATAGGACTAGCGGGAGGGCCTCGCAGTTCTTC.